The 27 T cell receptor beta chains presented below share a single source sample, sequenced in a study of T cell responses to AZD1222 COVID-19 vaccine. Sequencing used immunoSEQ multiplex PCR; TCRdb keeps in-frame clones, though not all of them. The sample has about 150,000 clones, more than 85% seen once. This sample comprised peripheral blood, obtained 28 days after the second AZD1222 dose. The receptor source for this set is an adult who received the AZD1222 COVID-19 vaccine.

The chain is built from TRBV7-9 and TRBJ2-1; D is unresolved. The CDR3 runs 16 residues. Between the trimmed V and J ends, which lost 7 bases and 6 bases, there was a span of 22 bases. The germline CDR1 and CDR2 sequences are SEHNR and FQNEAQ (reference sequence). CDR3 sequence (DNA): TGTGCCAGCACCAAACCGGGCCGAAGAAGGCCCAATGAGCAGTTCTTC. It encodes CASTKPGRRRPNEQFF.

The chain carries TRBV7-2 and TRBJ1-2; 7 nucleotides align to TRBD1. Trimming took 5 bases from V and 7 from J; bases not matched to a gene: 13. The CDR3 loop spans 15 amino acids. Germline V gene data show CDR1 as SGHTA and CDR2 as FQGNSA. The CDR3 DNA is TGTGCCAGCAGCGTAGTTTGGCAGGGGGGAAGTGGCTACACCTTC. Its protein is CASSVVWQGGSGYTF.

The chain employs TRBV11-3 and TRBJ2-7; D possibly corresponds to TRBD2 (5 bases). Germline CDR1 SGHNT, CDR2 YENEEA. This CDR3 spans 13 amino acids. Trimming shortened V by 5 bases and J by 1 base, and 9 bases separated the two germline ends. CDR3 sequence: CASSLGVSYEQYF. For the CDR3, the DNA is TGTGCCAGCAGCCTCGGGGTATCCTACGAGCAGTACTTC.

The genes are TRBV25-1 and TRBJ2-3, with a possible D match to TRBD1 (6 bases). CDR1 and CDR2 from the germline V gene are MGHDK and SYGVNS. The V gene lost 4 bases and the J gene lost 3 bases, with 17 bases spanning the gap. The CDR3 extends over 16 amino acids. The CDR3 DNA sequence: TGTGCCAGCAGTGGCTTTAGGGGGATTGGGACAGATACGCAGTATTTT. This sequence encodes CASSGFRGIGTDTQYF.

The genes are TRBV9 and TRBJ1-4, with 8 bases identical to TRBD1. V was pared by 3 bases and J by 5 bases, with 3 bases of the junction left unmatched. The CDR3 is made up of 14 amino acids. From germline, CDR1 is SGDLS and CDR2 YYNGEE. The DNA for the CDR3 is TGTGCCAGCAGCGCCACAGGGGGGAATGAAAAACTGTTTTTT. Amino acid sequence: CASSATGGNEKLFF.

CDR3 residues: CASSQRGGPYTGELFF. The CDR3 nucleotides are TGTGCCAGCAGCCAACGTGGGGGGCCCTACACCGGGGAGCTGTTTTTT. The chain employs TRBV7-3 and TRBJ2-2; D possibly uses TRBD1 or TRBD2 (6 bases each). The CDR3 extends over 16 amino acids. The V gene's germline CDR1 is SGHTA and CDR2 FQGTGA. V shed 5 bases and J shed 3 bases, with 16 bases lying between them.

The gene calls are TRBV24-1 and TRBJ2-2; no clear D gene. The CDR3 spans 14 residues. The germline V gene encodes CDR1 KGHDR and CDR2 SFDVKD. V lost 5 bases and J lost 0, with 6 bases in between. CDR3 in amino acids: CATSVAANTGELFF. DNA for the CDR3: TGTGCCACCAGTGTTGCTGCGAACACCGGGGAGCTGTTTTTT.

The chain employs TRBV6-2 or TRBV6-3 and TRBJ2-3; 8 bases map to TRBD2. CDR1 is MNHEY, CDR2 SVGEGT, per germline. Trimming cost V 2 bases and J 4 bases; bases outside gene matches: 8. The length of the CDR3 is 16 residues. The CDR3 bases are TGTGCCAGCAGTTACACGGTAGCGGGATTCTCAGATACGCAGTATTTT. It is translated as CASSYTVAGFSDTQYF.

The genes are TRBV20-1 and TRBJ1-1; D is uncertain. V was cut by 5 bases and J by 10 bases, with 14 bases left in between. In germline, CDR1 is DFQATT, CDR2 SNEGSKA (reference sequence). The CDR3 consists of 11 residues. The CDR3 protein is CSAVPSRGAFF. The CDR3 bases are TGCAGTGCTGTGCCTTCGAGAGGAGCTTTCTTT.

This sequence joins TRBV2 and TRBJ2-1; D may be TRBD2 (6 bases). This CDR3 has 14 residues. Germline assignment: CDR1 SNHLY and CDR2 FYNNEI. V dropped 0 bases and J dropped 8 bases, with 11 bases sitting between them. The CDR3 DNA is TGTGCCAGCAGTGAAGCGGCTAGGAGGGATGAGCAGTTCTTC. Its protein product is CASSEAARRDEQFF.

This rearrangement joins TRBV9 to TRBJ2-3, with 8 positions matching TRBD1. Germline V gene sequence: CDR1 SGDLS, CDR2 YYNGEE. The J segment lost 4 bases and the V segment lost 4 bases, leaving 11 bases of the junction unmatched. The CDR3 extends over 16 amino acids. CDR3 in DNA: TGTGCCAGCAGCTCCTCAGGGGGCCCCCCTTCAGATACGCAGTATTTT. Amino acid sequence: CASSSSGGPPSDTQYF. Complete variable domain (other parts from reference TRBV9 and TRBJ2-3): DSGVTQTPKHLITATGQRVTLRCSPRSGDLSVYWYQQSLDQGLQFLIQYYNGEERAKGNILERFSAQQFPDLHSELNLSSLELGDSALYFCASSSSGGPPSDTQYFGPGTRLTVL.

The chain carries TRBV24-1 and TRBJ2-3, with D hard to call. The CDR3 loop spans 12 amino acids. The V gene lost 5 bases and the J gene lost 4 bases, with 6 bases spanning the gap. Germline CDR1 is KGHDR and CDR2 is SFDVKD. CDR3 in amino acids: CATSAGPDTQYF. The CDR3 bases are TGTGCCACCAGTGCGGGCCCAGATACGCAGTATTTT.

The V and J genes are TRBV29-1 and TRBJ1-2, with 7 bases aligning to TRBD1. Germline-derived CDR1 and CDR2 are SQVTM and ANQGSEA. This CDR3 is built from 13 residues. Unmatched junction bases numbered 5, after V lost 7 bases and J lost 0 bases. CDR3 sequence reads: CSGGGDANYGYTF. The CDR3 DNA reads as TGCAGCGGAGGGGGCGACGCTAACTATGGCTACACCTTC.

The chain employs TRBV27 and TRBJ1-1; the D gene is possibly TRBD1 (6 bases). The CDR3 length is 14 residues. CDR1 and CDR2 (germline): MNHEY, SMNVEV (reference sequence). Trimming removed 6 bases from V and 0 bases from J, with 11 bases in between. The CDR3 is CASSPGQMNTEAFF. In DNA form, the CDR3 reads TGTGCCAGCAGCCCGGGACAAATGAACACTGAAGCTTTCTTT.

The V gene is TRBV13, the J gene TRBJ2-7; 10 bases line up with TRBD2. The germline V gene encodes CDR1 PRHDT and CDR2 FYEKMQ (reference sequence). The CDR3 is 16 residues long. The V and J ends lost 5 bases and 1 base, in that order; junction bases with no gene match: 8. DNA for the CDR3: TGTGCCAGCAGCCAAATACTAGCGGGACAGTCCTACGAGCAGTACTTC. It codes for CASSQILAGQSYEQYF.

The genes are TRBV6-5 and TRBJ2-7; 7 positions agree with TRBD2. This CDR3 region has 15 residues. V was clipped by 5 bases and J by 7 bases; unmatched bases: 14. CDR1 and CDR2 (germline): MNHEY, SVGAGI. CDR3 DNA: TGTGCCAGCAGTATGGGACTATTTGGCACGGGGGAGCAGTACTTC. It translates to CASSMGLFGTGEQYF.

This chain connects TRBV11-2 to TRBJ2-1; D gene unclear. The CDR3 covers 17 residues. Trimming pared 4 bases from V and 2 bases from J, leaving 18 bases between. Germline V gives CDR1 SGHAT, CDR2 FQNNGV. This CDR3 is CASSYLFWRDTYNEQFF. CDR3 bases: TGTGCCAGCAGCTACCTTTTCTGGCGAGATACCTACAATGAGCAGTTCTTC.

The rearrangement uses TRBV25-1 and TRBJ2-1, with D tentatively TRBD1 or TRBD2 (5 bases each). CDR3 length: 15 residues. The germline V gene encodes CDR1 MGHDK and CDR2 SYGVNS. Between the trimmed V and J ends, which lost 3 bases and 10 bases, there was a span of 19 bases. Written as DNA, the CDR3 is TGTGCCAGCAGTGATACCGGGACCGACGGTATCGAGCAGTTCTTC. Its protein product is CASSDTGTDGIEQFF.

The V and J genes are TRBV28 and TRBJ1-2; D not certain. Germline-derived CDR1 and CDR2 are MDHEN and SYDVKM. Trimming pared 6 bases from V and 7 bases from J, leaving 9 bases between. This CDR3 spans 11 amino acids. The chain's CDR3 is CASRDLSGYTF. Written as DNA, the CDR3 is TGTGCCAGCAGGGACCTCTCTGGCTACACCTTC.

The J gene is TRBJ1-2, the V gene TRBV5-1, with a possible D match to TRBD1 (5 bases). Germline V lookup: CDR1 SGHRS, CDR2 YFSETQ. This CDR3 has 15 residues. V shed 3 bases and J shed 4 bases, with 16 bases lying between them. The CDR3 protein is CASSSESGASYGYTF. Here the CDR3 DNA reads TGCGCCAGCAGCTCTGAATCCGGGGCCAGCTATGGCTACACCTTC.

This chain joins TRBV10-1 and TRBJ2-1; 9 positions agree with TRBD1. V was pared by 2 bases and J by 12 bases, with 5 bases of the junction left unmatched. Germline CDR1 is WNHNN and CDR2 is SYGVQD (reference sequence). This CDR3 comprises 13 residues. The CDR3 bases are TGCGCCAGCAGTGAGGACAGGGGGTTGGGGCAGTTCTTC. It yields the protein CASSEDRGLGQFF.

The CDR3 DNA sequence: TGTGCCAGCAGACCGATGGACAGACAAGAGACCCAGTACTTC. Its translation: CASRPMDRQETQYF. V is TRBV6-5 and J is TRBJ2-5; D possibly corresponds to TRBD1 (6 bases). Per germline, CDR1 MNHEY and CDR2 SVGAGI. The length of the CDR3 is 14 residues. Trimming took 6 bases from V and 2 from J, leaving 13 bases between them.

The rearrangement links TRBV30 to TRBJ2-1, with D perhaps matching TRBD1 or TRBD2 (5 bases each). Trimming cost V 2 bases and J 10 bases, with 21 bases left between them. Germline-derived CDR1 and CDR2 are GTSNPN and SVGIG (reference sequence). CDR3 length equals 15 residues. CDR3 protein: CAWSRRGARAGEQFF. In DNA, the CDR3 is TGTGCCTGGAGTCGCCGGGGCGCCCGGGCAGGAGAGCAGTTCTTC.

The chain is built from TRBV5-1 and TRBJ2-3; possible D gene TRBD2, 5 bases. CDR1 is SGHRS and CDR2 is YFSETQ in the germline V gene. The CDR3 is made up of 13 amino acids. Trimming took 5 bases from V and 4 from J, leaving 11 bases between them. The CDR3 protein is CASSERAADTQYF. The CDR3 region has the DNA TGCGCCAGCAGTGAGAGAGCGGCAGATACGCAGTATTTT.

The rearrangement links TRBV30 to TRBJ2-1; 7 bases are shared with TRBD1. Germline lookup yields CDR1 GTSNPN and CDR2 SVGIG (reference sequence). CDR3 length equals 12 residues. Trimming cost V 1 base and J 6 bases; bases outside gene matches: 0. Written as DNA, the CDR3 is TGTGCCTGGAGTGGACAGGGCAATGAGCAGTTCTTC. It specifies CAWSGQGNEQFF.

The genes are TRBV9 and TRBJ1-1; 8 bases are shared with TRBD1. V was pared by 4 bases and J by 4 bases, with 9 bases of the junction left unmatched. The CDR3 is 15 residues long. Germline CDR1 is SGDLS and CDR2 is YYNGEE. As DNA, the CDR3 is TGTGCCAGCAGCCCAGAGGACAGGGAGGTCACTGAAGCTTTCTTT. Translating gives CASSPEDREVTEAFF.

This chain links TRBV6-5 with TRBJ2-7; D possibly corresponds to TRBD2 (6 bases). V gave up 6 bases and J gave up 4 bases, with 13 bases separating them. Per the germline V gene, CDR1 is MNHEY and CDR2 is SVGAGI. The CDR3 spans 13 residues. As DNA, the CDR3 is TGTGCCAGCAGAAAGGGGAGGATGTACGAGCAGTACTTC. Translating gives CASRKGRMYEQYF.